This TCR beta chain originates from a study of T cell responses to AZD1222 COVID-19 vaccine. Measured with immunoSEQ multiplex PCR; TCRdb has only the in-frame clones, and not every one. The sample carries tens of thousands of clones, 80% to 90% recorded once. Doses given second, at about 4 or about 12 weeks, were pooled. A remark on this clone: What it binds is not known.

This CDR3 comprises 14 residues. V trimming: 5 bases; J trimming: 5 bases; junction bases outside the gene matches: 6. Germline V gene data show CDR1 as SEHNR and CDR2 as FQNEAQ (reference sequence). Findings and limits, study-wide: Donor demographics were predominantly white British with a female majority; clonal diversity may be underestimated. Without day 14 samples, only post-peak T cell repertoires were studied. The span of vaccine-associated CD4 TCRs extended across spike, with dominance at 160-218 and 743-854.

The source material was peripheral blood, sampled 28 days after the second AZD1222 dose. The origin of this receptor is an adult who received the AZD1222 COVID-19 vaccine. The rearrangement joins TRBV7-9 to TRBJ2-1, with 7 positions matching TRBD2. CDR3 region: CASSRASGHNEQFF. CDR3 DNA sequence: TGTGCCAGCAGCCGGGCTAGCGGTCACAATGAGCAGTTCTTC.